This T cell receptor (beta chain) was captured by sequencing in a study of blood T cell repertoires in COVID-19. Study information: The origin of the acute and convalescent COVID-19 samples was the United States, Italy and Spain. T cells, B-cell-depleted T cells, or PBMCs supplied cDNA or gDNA.

Study processing details: Reference gene primer amplification gave nucleated cell count estimates. Sequenced by immunoSEQ multiplex PCR; TCRdb stores in-frame clones only, minus some. V and J calls and clone size follow that table, whereas D and trimming were derived from the DNA. The sample has 150,000 to 200,000 clones, around nine tenths seen once; the top ten hold over 3.5%. The CDR3 loop spans 14 amino acids. The ends were cut back, 0 bases at V and 1 base at J, with 7 bases in the middle. Germline CDR1 reads SGHNT; CDR2 reads YYREEE (reference sequence). This clone was seen a handful of times. Distinct nucleotide sequences in the sample also encode this CDR3.

The chain uses TRBV5-4 and TRBJ1-1; D unclear. The receptor comes from a man younger than 35 with active or convalescent COVID-19. Sequenced material: peripheral blood. The CDR3 loop is CASSLDSGNTEAFF. The CDR3 DNA sequence: TGTGCCAGCAGCTTGGACAGCGGGAACACTGAAGCTTTCTTT.